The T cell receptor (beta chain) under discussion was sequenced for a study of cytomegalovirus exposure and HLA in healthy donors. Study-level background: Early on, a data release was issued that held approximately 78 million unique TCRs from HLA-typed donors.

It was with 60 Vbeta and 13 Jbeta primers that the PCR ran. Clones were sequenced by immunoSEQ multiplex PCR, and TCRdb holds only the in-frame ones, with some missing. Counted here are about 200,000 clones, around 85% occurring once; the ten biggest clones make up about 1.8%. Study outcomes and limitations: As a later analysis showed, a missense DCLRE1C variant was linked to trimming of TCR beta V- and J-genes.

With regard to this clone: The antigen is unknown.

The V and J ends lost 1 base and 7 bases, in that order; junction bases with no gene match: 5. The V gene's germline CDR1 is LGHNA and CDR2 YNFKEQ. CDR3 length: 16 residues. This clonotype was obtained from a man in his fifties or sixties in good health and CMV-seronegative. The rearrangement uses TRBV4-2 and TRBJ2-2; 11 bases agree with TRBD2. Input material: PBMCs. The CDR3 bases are TGTGCCAGCAGCCAAGTAGCGGGAGGGCCCGGCGGGGAGCTGTTTTTT. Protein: CASSQVAGGPGGELFF.